Presented here are 29 T cell receptor beta chains from one specimen sequenced in a study of cytomegalovirus exposure and HLA in healthy donors. The PCR was carried out with 60 Vbeta primers and 13 Jbeta primers. Only in-frame clones appear in the TCRdb table, and some are missing; sequencing was by immunoSEQ multiplex PCR. The profile shows over 100,000 clones, 73% of them singletons. Sequenced sample: PBMCs. Receptors originate from a woman aged 25 to 39 in good health and CMV-seronegative.

The V call is TRBV4-3, the J call TRBJ2-7; 9 bases are shared with TRBD2. This CDR3 is 16 amino acids long. CDR1 LGHNA and CDR2 YSLEER come from the germline V gene. After removal of 0 bases from V and 3 bases from J, the junction contained 6 bases not matched to a gene. The CDR3 DNA is TGCGCCAGCAGCCAAGATGCGACTAGCGGAATCTACGAGCAGTACTTC. The encoded protein is CASSQDATSGIYEQYF.

The chain is built from TRBV5-6 and TRBJ2-1; TRBD1 agrees at 7 bases. V shed 4 bases and J 8 bases; nucleotides not matched to a gene: 9. This CDR3 has 14 residues. Per the germline V gene, CDR1 is SGHDT and CDR2 is YYEEEE. The CDR3 loop is CASSPLGTAHEQFF. Here the CDR3 DNA reads TGTGCCAGCAGCCCCCTAGGGACAGCACATGAGCAGTTCTTC. The complete variable domain, with remaining parts taken from reference TRBV5-6 and TRBJ2-1, reads DAGVTQSPTHLIKTRGQQVTLRCSPKSGHDTVSWYQQALGQGPQFIFQYYEEEERQRGNFPDRFSGHQFPNYSSELNVNALLLGDSALYLCASSPLGTAHEQFFGPGTRLTVL.

This chain uses TRBV2 with TRBJ2-1; D may be TRBD2 (5 bases). V lost 7 bases to trimming and J lost 4 bases, with 14 bases between them. From germline, CDR1 is SNHLY and CDR2 FYNNEI. This CDR3 comprises 14 residues. CDR3 bases: TGTGCCAGCAACCGTGGCGGGTCTTACAATGAGCAGTTCTTC. Protein sequence: CASNRGGSYNEQFF. Drawing the rest from reference TRBV2 and TRBJ2-1, the complete variable domain is EPEVTQTPSHQVTQMGQEVILRCVPISNHLYFYWYRQILGQKVEFLVSFYNNEISEKSEIFDDQFSVERPDGSNFTLKIRSTKLEDSAMYFCASNRGGSYNEQFFGPGTRLTVL.

The rearrangement links TRBV30 to TRBJ1-1; no definite D call. Germline CDR1 GTSNPN, CDR2 SVGIG (reference sequence). Trimming removed 5 bases from V and 2 bases from J, with 6 bases in between. This CDR3 has 11 residues. The CDR3 sequence is CAWEFNTEAFF. The CDR3, as DNA: TGTGCCTGGGAGTTCAACACTGAAGCTTTCTTT.

The genes are TRBV15 and TRBJ2-2, with no clear D. The CDR3 extends over 13 amino acids. The V and J ends lost 4 bases and 5 bases respectively, with 8 bases between them. Germline values: CDR1 LNHNV, CDR2 YYDKDF (reference sequence). The CDR3, as DNA: TGTGCCACCAGCACTAGTTCGACCGGGGAGCTGTTTTTT. It is translated as CATSTSSTGELFF.

A single count supports this clone. The chain uses TRBV7-9 and TRBJ1-2; 8 bases fit TRBD1. The CDR3 totals 13 residues. With V trimmed by 5 bases and J by 7 bases, 6 bases remained unmatched. The germline V gene has CDR1 SEHNR and CDR2 FQNEAQ (reference sequence). CDR3 sequence (DNA): TGTGCCAGCAGCCAGCAGGGGGCGGGTGGCTACACCTTC. It encodes CASSQQGAGGYTF.

This clone is a singleton in its sample. The rearrangement uses TRBV29-1 and TRBJ1-1; TRBD1 aligns across 7 bases. With 8 bases clipped from V and 6 bases from J, the junction kept 21 bases outside the gene matches. Germline V gives CDR1 SQVTM, CDR2 ANQGSEA. This CDR3 comprises 16 residues. Written as DNA, the CDR3 is TGCAGCCCCATTGGTATGATGACAGGGACTAGGGCTGAAGCTTTCTTT. Amino acid sequence: CSPIGMMTGTRAEAFF. Supplemented by reference TRBV29-1 and TRBJ1-1, the full variable domain reads SAVISQKPSRDICQRGTSLTIQCQVDSQVTMMFWYRQQPGQSLTLIATANQGSEATYESGFVIDKFPISRPNLTFSTLTVSNMSPEDSSIYLCSPIGMMTGTRAEAFFGQGTRLTVV.

The chain combines TRBV2 with TRBJ1-3; unclear D gene. V was shortened by 8 bases and J by 0 bases, with 20 bases between the two germline ends. The length of the CDR3 is 17 residues. Germline CDR1 and CDR2: SNHLY and FYNNEI. CDR3 nucleotides: TGTGCCAGCGAGAGGGAACAGACGTTCCTCTCTGGAAACACCATATATTTT. As protein: CASEREQTFLSGNTIYF.

V and J are TRBV2 and TRBJ1-2; D is ambiguous. V dropped 6 bases and J dropped 2 bases, with 16 bases sitting between them. Germline CDR1 is SNHLY and CDR2 is FYNNEI. The CDR3 has 15 amino acids. CDR3 coding DNA: TGTGCCAGCAGCCGAGAGGTATCTCCAAACTATGGCTACACCTTC. It encodes CASSREVSPNYGYTF.

CDR3 coding DNA: TGTGCCAGCAGCCTGGACAGGGAAGTTGGCTACACCTTC. Translating it yields CASSLDREVGYTF. V usage is TRBV5-8 and J usage is TRBJ1-2, with 8 positions matching TRBD1. The CDR3 has 13 residues. Losses at the gene ends were 4 bases for V and 7 bases for J; bases not matched to a gene: 6. Germline CDR1 SGHTS, CDR2 YDEGEE. The full variable domain, its missing parts supplied by reference TRBV5-8 and TRBJ1-2, is EAGVTQSPTHLIKTRGQQATLRCSPISGHTSVYWYQQALGLGLQFLLWYDEGEERNRGNFPPRFSGRQFPNYSSELNVNALELEDSALYLCASSLDREVGYTFGSGTRLTVV.

The J gene is TRBJ2-7, the V gene TRBV18; 7 bases agree with TRBD1. Germline V lookup: CDR1 KGHSH, CDR2 LQKENI. Germline trimming cut 2 bases from V and 0 bases from J; bases unmatched to any gene: 7. The CDR3 covers 16 residues. The CDR3: CASSPSRTGNSYEQYF. As DNA, the CDR3 is TGTGCCAGCTCACCATCCAGGACAGGAAACTCCTACGAGCAGTACTTC.

The chain combines TRBV4-1 with TRBJ2-7; D unresolved. The V gene lost 0 bases and the J gene lost 1 base, with 10 bases spanning the gap. The length of the CDR3 is 15 residues. Germline V gene lookup returns CDR1 MGHRA and CDR2 YSYEKL. CDR3 sequence reads: CASSQENGGSYEQYF. CDR3 DNA sequence: TGCGCCAGCAGCCAAGAGAACGGCGGATCCTACGAGCAGTACTTC.

V usage is TRBV7-2 and J usage is TRBJ2-1; 11 bases agree with TRBD2. CDR1 is SGHTA, CDR2 FQGNSA, per germline. The V segment lost 5 bases and the J segment 6 bases; nucleotides outside the gene matches: 9. The CDR3 has 16 residues. In DNA, the CDR3 is TGTGCCAGCAGCCCTGATAGCGGGGGGGCATCCAATGAGCAGTTCTTC. Translation: CASSPDSGGASNEQFF.

There are a few counts of this clone. V usage is TRBV5-8 and J usage is TRBJ1-2, with 7 bases aligning to TRBD1. Germline CDR1 SGHTS, CDR2 YDEGEE. V lost 4 bases, J lost 1 base, and 4 bases stayed unmatched. The CDR3 loop spans 14 amino acids. The CDR3: CASSRNRGNYGYTF. CDR3 in DNA: TGTGCCAGCAGCCGAAACAGGGGTAACTATGGCTACACCTTC.

This chain uses TRBV2 with TRBJ1-3; D ambiguous. The CDR3 runs 15 residues. In germline, CDR1 is SNHLY, CDR2 FYNNEI. The V gene lost 5 bases and the J gene lost 3 bases, with 14 bases spanning the gap. The CDR3 loop is CASSPPSTVGNTIYF. CDR3 in DNA: TGTGCCAGCAGTCCGCCAAGCACCGTTGGAAACACCATATATTTT.

The chain employs TRBV29-1 and TRBJ1-4; 7 nucleotides line up with TRBD1. CDR1 and CDR2 (germline): SQVTM, ANQGSEA. The V segment lost 0 bases and the J segment 11 bases; nucleotides outside the gene matches: 12. This CDR3 has 15 amino acids. CDR3 sequence (DNA): TGCAGCGTTGAAGATTCCGAGACAGGGCCTAGGAAACTGTTTTTT. Its protein is CSVEDSETGPRKLFF.

This sequence joins TRBV6-5 and TRBJ1-6; 8 bases are a match to TRBD1. Germline V CDR1 and CDR2: MNHEY, SVGAGI. The CDR3 sequence is 14 residues long. The V gene end was trimmed by 6 bases and the J gene end by 9 bases; junction bases not matched to a gene: 7. In nucleotides, the CDR3 is TGTGCCAGCAGCCCGGGACAGGAGAGTTCACCCCTCCACTTT. Encoded protein: CASSPGQESSPLHF.

The V and J genes are TRBV6-1 and TRBJ1-1, with a possible D match to TRBD1 (5 bases). Trimming took 5 bases from V and 7 from J, leaving 17 bases between them. This CDR3 comprises 14 residues. CDR1 is MNHNS, CDR2 SASEGT, per germline. CDR3 in amino acids: CASSNEGGVGEAFF. CDR3 nucleotide sequence: TGTGCCAGCAGTAACGAGGGAGGGGTTGGTGAAGCTTTCTTT.

The chain couples TRBV5-1 to TRBJ1-2, with TRBD1 matching over 8 bases. Germline values: CDR1 SGHRS, CDR2 YFSETQ. The CDR3 is made up of 16 amino acids. V gave up 5 bases and J gave up 6 bases; unmatched junction bases: 15. The CDR3 is CASSRGSKTGADGYTF. The CDR3 DNA follows: TGCGCCAGCAGTCGGGGCTCCAAGACAGGGGCAGATGGCTACACCTTC.

The chain links TRBV10-1 to TRBJ1-1; 7 bases align to TRBD1. Germline V gives CDR1 WNHNN, CDR2 SYGVQD (reference sequence). This CDR3 comprises 17 residues. V was clipped by 8 bases and J by 1 base; unmatched bases: 16. The CDR3 sequence: CASSKGGAGKKNTEAFF. DNA of the CDR3: TGCGCCAGCTCCAAAGGGGGCGCGGGGAAAAAGAACACTGAAGCTTTCTTT.

This clone was detected only a few times. This chain uses TRBV5-1 with TRBJ2-3; 8 nucleotides line up with TRBD2. This CDR3 is 14 amino acids long. CDR1 SGHRS and CDR2 YFSETQ come from the germline V gene. V dropped 5 bases and J dropped 5; count of bases not matched to a gene: 7. The CDR3 nucleotides read TGCGCCAGCAGTTGGGGGACTAGAGGAGATACGCAGTATTTT. This encodes CASSWGTRGDTQYF.

V and J are TRBV4-1 and TRBJ1-1, with D perhaps TRBD1 (6 bases). CDR1 and CDR2 (germline): MGHRA, YSYEKL. The germline V and J ends were trimmed by 4 bases and 3 bases, with 12 bases remaining between them. The CDR3 runs to 14 residues. This CDR3 reads CASSPQGKDTEAFF. The DNA of the CDR3 is TGCGCCAGCAGCCCGCAGGGGAAAGACACTGAAGCTTTCTTT.

A few counts support this clone. The chain joins TRBV7-6 to TRBJ2-2; a possible D gene is TRBD2 (6 bases). Germline assignment: CDR1 SGHVS and CDR2 FNYEAQ. This CDR3 region has 15 residues. Trimming pared 1 base from V and 4 bases from J, leaving 10 bases between. The CDR3 loop is CASSLVGGSTGELFF. CDR3 coding DNA: TGTGCCAGCAGCTTAGTCGGAGGGAGCACCGGGGAGCTGTTTTTT. Full variable domain (missing parts from reference TRBV7-6 and TRBJ2-2): GAGVSQSPRYKVTKRGQDVALRCDPISGHVSLYWYRQALGQGPEFLTYFNYEAQQDKSGLPNDRFSAERPEGSISTLTIQRTEQRDSAMYRCASSLVGGSTGELFFGEGSRLTVL.

The chain combines TRBV30 with TRBJ2-5; weak D call: TRBD2 (5 bases). The J call may be wrong; the DNA end is better matched by TRBJ2-7. The germline gives CDR1 GTSNPN, CDR2 SVGIG (reference sequence). This CDR3 has 14 residues. CDR3 DNA: TGTGCCTGGAGTGACGGAGCGGTTATCTACGAGCAGTACTTC. It translates to CAWSDGAVIYEQYF.

As to this clone: An end of the junction does not agree with germline; a read error may underlie this. CDR3 DNA sequence: TGTGCTAGCAGCCTACAGGGACAGGAGATCTACGAGCAGTACTTC. It specifies CASSLQGQEIYEQYF. V gene TRBV7-7 combines with J gene TRBJ2-7; 8 nucleotides line up with TRBD1. Germline CDR1 and CDR2: SSHAT and FNYEAQ (reference sequence). This CDR3 comprises 15 residues.

This clone was detected only a few times. The chain employs TRBV28 and TRBJ1-1; D remains unclear. Germline assignment: CDR1 MDHEN and CDR2 SYDVKM. The CDR3 loop spans 14 amino acids. Trimming pared 2 bases from V and 10 bases from J, leaving 17 bases between. In nucleotides, the CDR3 is TGTGCCAGCAGTTTACCGTTACAGCGCCGGGGAGCTTTCTTT. As protein: CASSLPLQRRGAFF.

The CDR3 spells CASSPLDRAYGYTF. The CDR3 bases are TGTGCCAGCAGTCCACTGGACAGGGCCTATGGCTACACCTTC. This sequence joins TRBV27 and TRBJ1-2; 8 nucleotides line up with TRBD1. The V gene end was trimmed by 5 bases and the J gene end by 4 bases; junction bases not matched to a gene: 6. Germline V gene lookup returns CDR1 MNHEY and CDR2 SMNVEV (reference sequence). The CDR3 has 14 amino acids.

This sequence joins TRBV27 and TRBJ1-5; D is possibly TRBD1 (5 bases). V was pared by 6 bases and J by 6 bases, with 15 bases between. The CDR3 extends over 14 amino acids. The germline V gene encodes CDR1 MNHEY and CDR2 SMNVEV (reference sequence). The DNA for the CDR3 is TGTGCCAGCAGGGGAGAACCGGGACTTCAGCCCCAGCATTTT. This sequence encodes CASRGEPGLQPQHF.

The chain carries TRBV30 and TRBJ1-6; no reliable D call. This CDR3 has 14 residues. Germline CDR1 reads GTSNPN; CDR2 reads SVGIG (reference sequence). Trimming shortened V by 2 bases and J by 7 bases, and 12 bases separated the two germline ends. CDR3 amino acids: CAWSRDWKNSPLHF. The CDR3, as DNA: TGTGCCTGGAGTAGAGACTGGAAGAATTCACCCCTCCACTTT.